This T cell receptor beta chain was sequenced for a study of T cells after yellow fever vaccination. Study details: Those fractions that held only low numbers of cells were prepared using the SMART-Seq v4 Ultra Low Input RNA kit.

Study conclusions and caveats: Contaminants from the bulk population, in the form of abundant clonotypes, could be found in FACS-sorted repertoires.

With 3 bases removed from V and 3 bases from J, the gap between germline ends came to 9 bases. The CDR3 covers 14 residues. Germline V gene lookup returns CDR1 KGHSH and CDR2 LQKENI. UMIs were added to TCR cDNA along with a universal primer site when it was made by 5'RACE template switching. Using its own MiXCR run on the 5' RACE reads, TCRdb lists one record per CDR3 protein. The table has under 350,000 distinct CDR3 sequences, roughly 4% seen once. This clonotype was recorded many times. Antigen: not known. The TCR was taken from a man younger than 30 who received the YFV17D yellow fever vaccine. The source was PBMCs, collected 5 days after the yellow fever booster vaccination. V usage is TRBV18 and J usage is TRBJ1-3; D remains ambiguous. CDR3 in DNA: TGTGCCAGCTCACCCCGGGAGAATGGAAACACCATATATTTT. Protein: CASSPRENGNTIYF.